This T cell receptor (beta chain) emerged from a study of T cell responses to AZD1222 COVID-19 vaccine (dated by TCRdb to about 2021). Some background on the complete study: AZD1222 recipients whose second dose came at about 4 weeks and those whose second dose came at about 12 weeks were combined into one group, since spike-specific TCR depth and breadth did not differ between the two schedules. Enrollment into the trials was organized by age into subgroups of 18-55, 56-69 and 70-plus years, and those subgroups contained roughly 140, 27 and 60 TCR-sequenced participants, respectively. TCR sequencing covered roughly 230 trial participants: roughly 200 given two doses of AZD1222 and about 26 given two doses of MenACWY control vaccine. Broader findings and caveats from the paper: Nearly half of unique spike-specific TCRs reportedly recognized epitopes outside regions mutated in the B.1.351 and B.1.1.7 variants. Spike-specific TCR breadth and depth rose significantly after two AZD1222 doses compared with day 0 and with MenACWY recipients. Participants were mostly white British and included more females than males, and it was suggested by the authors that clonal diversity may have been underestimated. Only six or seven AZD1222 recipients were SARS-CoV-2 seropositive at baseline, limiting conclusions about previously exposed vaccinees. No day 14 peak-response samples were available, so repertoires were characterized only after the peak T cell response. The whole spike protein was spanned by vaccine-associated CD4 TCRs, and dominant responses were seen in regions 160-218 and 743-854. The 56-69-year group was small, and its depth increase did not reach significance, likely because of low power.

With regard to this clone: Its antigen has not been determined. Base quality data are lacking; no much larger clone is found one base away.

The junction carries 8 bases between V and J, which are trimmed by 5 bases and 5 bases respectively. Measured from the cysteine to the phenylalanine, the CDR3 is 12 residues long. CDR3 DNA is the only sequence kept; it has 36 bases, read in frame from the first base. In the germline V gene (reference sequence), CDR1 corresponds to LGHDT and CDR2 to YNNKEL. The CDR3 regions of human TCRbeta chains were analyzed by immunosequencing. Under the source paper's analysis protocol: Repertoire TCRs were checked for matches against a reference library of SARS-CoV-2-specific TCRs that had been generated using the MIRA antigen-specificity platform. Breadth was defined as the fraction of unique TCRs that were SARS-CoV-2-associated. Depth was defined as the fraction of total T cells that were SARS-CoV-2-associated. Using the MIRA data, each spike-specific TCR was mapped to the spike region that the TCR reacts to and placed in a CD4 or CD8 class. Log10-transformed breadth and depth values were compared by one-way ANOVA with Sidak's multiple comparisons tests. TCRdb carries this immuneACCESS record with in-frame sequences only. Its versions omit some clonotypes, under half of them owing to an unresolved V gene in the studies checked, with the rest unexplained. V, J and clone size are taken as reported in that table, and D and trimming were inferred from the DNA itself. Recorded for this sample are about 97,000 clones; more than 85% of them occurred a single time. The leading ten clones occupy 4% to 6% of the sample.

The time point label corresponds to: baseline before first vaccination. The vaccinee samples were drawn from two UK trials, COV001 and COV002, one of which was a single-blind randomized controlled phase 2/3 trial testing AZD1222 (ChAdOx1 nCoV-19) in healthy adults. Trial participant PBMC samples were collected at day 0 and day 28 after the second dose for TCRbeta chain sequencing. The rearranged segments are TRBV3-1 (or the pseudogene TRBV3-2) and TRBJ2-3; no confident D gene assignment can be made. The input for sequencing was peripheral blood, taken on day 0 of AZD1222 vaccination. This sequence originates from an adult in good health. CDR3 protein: CASSSRGDTQYF. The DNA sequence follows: TGTGCCAGCAGCTCTCGTGGAGATACGCAGTATTTT.